This section outlines one T cell receptor beta chain sequence together with its context. The V and J ends lost 3 bases and 7 bases, in that order; junction bases with no gene match: 6. Germline V CDR1 and CDR2: MDHEN, SYDVKM. CDR3 length: 16 residues. Assay used: immunoSEQ multiplex PCR; TCRdb lists only in-frame clones, some missing. Of about 84,000 clones listed, 95% to 98% were seen once; the top ten hold 0.15% to 0.2%. This sample stems from a study of technical replicates of blood from several donors. The V gene is TRBV28, the J gene TRBJ2-1, with TRBD2 identical over 13 bases. The sequenced material came from T cells isolated from PBMCs. The origin of this receptor is a human donor in good health. The DNA of the CDR3 is TGTGCCAGCAGTTTCGGACTAGCGGGAGTTTCAAATGAGCAGTTCTTC. Translation: CASSFGLAGVSNEQFF.